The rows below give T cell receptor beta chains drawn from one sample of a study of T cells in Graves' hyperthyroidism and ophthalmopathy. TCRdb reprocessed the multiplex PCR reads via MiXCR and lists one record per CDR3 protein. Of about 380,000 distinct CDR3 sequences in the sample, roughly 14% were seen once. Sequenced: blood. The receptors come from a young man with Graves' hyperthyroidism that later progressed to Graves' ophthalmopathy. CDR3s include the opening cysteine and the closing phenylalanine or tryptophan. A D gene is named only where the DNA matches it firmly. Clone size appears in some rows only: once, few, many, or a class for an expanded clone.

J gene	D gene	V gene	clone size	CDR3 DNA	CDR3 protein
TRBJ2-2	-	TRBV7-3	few	TGTGCCAGCAGCCCGACCTTGGGGACCGGGGAGCTGTTTTTT	CASSPTLGTGELFF
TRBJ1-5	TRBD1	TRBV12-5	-	TGTGCTAGTGGTTTGGTTAGGACAGGGGCCTTCCATCAGCCCCAGCATTTT	CASGLVRTGAFHQPQHF
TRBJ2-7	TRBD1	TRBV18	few	TGTGCCAGCTCACCACTCCGGGACAGATGGTCCTACGAGCAGTACTTC	CASSPLRDRWSYEQYF
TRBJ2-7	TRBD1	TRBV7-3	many	TGTGCCAGCAGCCTCGGGACAGGGGCCGCCTACGAGCAGTACTTC	CASSLGTGAAYEQYF
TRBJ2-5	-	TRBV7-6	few	TGTGCCAGCAGCCTTTTTATGGGGGTAGGCCAGTACTTC	CASSLFMGVGQYF
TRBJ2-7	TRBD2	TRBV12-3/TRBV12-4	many	TGTGCCAGCAGTGTGACTAGCGGGGGGGCCTACGAGCAGTACTTC	CASSVTSGGAYEQYF
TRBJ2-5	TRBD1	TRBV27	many	TGTGCCAGCAGGAGACAGGGGGCGAACCTGTGGGAGACCCAGTACTTC	CASRRQGANLWETQYF
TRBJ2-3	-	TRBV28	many	TGTGCCAGCTCCACTCGCTTCCCCACTGGCCGGGGCACAGATACGCAGTATTTT	CASSTRFPTGRGTDTQYF
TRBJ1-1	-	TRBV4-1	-	TGCGCCAGCAGCCAAGGACCCTCTGAGAACACTGAAGCTTTCTTT	CASSQGPSENTEAFF
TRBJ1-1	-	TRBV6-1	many	TGTGCCAGCAGGAGGGGAGGGGACACCCTAAACACTGAAGCTTTCTTT	CASRRGGDTLNTEAFF
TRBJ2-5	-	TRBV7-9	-	TGTGCCAGCAGCTTAGTGTTGGCAGGACAAGAGACCCAGTACTTC	CASSLVLAGQETQYF
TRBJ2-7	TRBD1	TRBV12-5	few	TGTGCTAGTGGTTCCCGGACAGGGGAGCAGTACTTC	CASGSRTGEQYF
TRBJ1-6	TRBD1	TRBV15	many	TGTGCCACCAGCAGAGATCGACAGGGAAATTCACCCCTCCACTTT	CATSRDRQGNSPLHF
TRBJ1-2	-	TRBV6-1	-	TGTGCCAGCAGTGAACAGGGAGGCTATAGCTACACCTTC	CASSEQGGYSYTF
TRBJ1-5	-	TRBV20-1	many	TGCAGTGCCCCCAAGGAGCAGGGACACCAGCCCCAGCATTTT	CSAPKEQGHQPQHF
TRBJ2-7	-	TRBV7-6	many	TGTGCCAGCAGCTCCCCGTTCGGGCGGAGCGCCTACGAGCAGTACTTC	CASSSPFGRSAYEQYF
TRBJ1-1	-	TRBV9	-	TGTGCCAGCAGCGTAGAGCCCGTTGGTTGGGGGAAGTATATCGAAGCTTTCTTT	CASSVEPVGWGKYIEAFF
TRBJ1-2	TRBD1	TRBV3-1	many	TGTGCCAGCAGTCCTGGACAGGGGCTCTATGGCTACACCTTC	CASSPGQGLYGYTF
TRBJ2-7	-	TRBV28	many	TGTGCCAGCAGTTTCCTGGACAGCTACGAGCAGTACTTC	CASSFLDSYEQYF
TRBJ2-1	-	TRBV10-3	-	TGTGCCATCACGGGGGACTCCGCTGATGAGCAGTTCTTC	CAITGDSADEQFF
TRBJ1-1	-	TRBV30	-	TGTGCCTGGACAGGGACGAGGACTGAAGCTTTCTTT	CAWTGTRTEAFF
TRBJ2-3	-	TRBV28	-	TGTGCCAGCAGTGGGCCTGGCACAGATGCGCAGTATTTT	CASSGPGTDAQYF
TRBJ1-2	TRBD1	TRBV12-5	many	TGTGCTAGTGGTTTCTTCACAGGGGGCGTCTATGGCTACACCTTC	CASGFFTGGVYGYTF
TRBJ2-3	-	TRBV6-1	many	TGTGCCAGCAGTGAACTCGTCCATTCCCCCACAGATACGCAGTATTTT	CASSELVHSPTDTQYF
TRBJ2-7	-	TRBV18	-	TGTGCCAGCTCACCACCAAGGGGGATAAATATTGGCGAGCAGTACTTC	CASSPPRGINIGEQYF
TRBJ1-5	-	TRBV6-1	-	TGTGCCAGCACCCTGACACGGGATAGCAATCAGCCCCAGCATTTT	CASTLTRDSNQPQHF
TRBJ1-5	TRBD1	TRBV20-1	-	TGCAGTGCGATCACCGGGACAGGGTTATACAATCAGCGCCAGCATTTT	CSAITGTGLYNQRQHF
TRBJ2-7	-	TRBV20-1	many	TGCAGTGCCCGACGGGGTCCGGGAATGGGGTCCTACGAGCAGTACTTC	CSARRGPGMGSYEQYF
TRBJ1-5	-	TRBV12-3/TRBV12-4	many	TGTGCCAGCAGCCCCCGTCAGGCGGATCAGCCCCAGCATTTT	CASSPRQADQPQHF
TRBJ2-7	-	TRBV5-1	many	TGCGCCAGCAGATTGGATCGGGAGCAGTACTTC	CASRLDREQYF
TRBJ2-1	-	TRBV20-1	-	TGCAGTATAAATGACTGGGGGAGCTCCTACAATGAGCAGTTCTTC	CSINDWGSSYNEQFF
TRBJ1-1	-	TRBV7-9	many	TGTGCCAGCAGCCCGCCTAAGGGGGGAAAAACTGAAGCTTTCTTT	CASSPPKGGKTEAFF
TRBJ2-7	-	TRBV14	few	TGTGCCAGCAGCCCCGGACATTTCTACGAGCAGTACTTC	CASSPGHFYEQYF
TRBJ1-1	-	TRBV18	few	TGTGCCAGCTCGCCTCTAGGGGGGTCGACAAACACTGAAGCTTTCTTT	CASSPLGGSTNTEAFF
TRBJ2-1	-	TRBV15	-	TGTGCCACCAGCAGAGGGATGACTAGGTTTGAGCAGTTCTTC	CATSRGMTRFEQFF
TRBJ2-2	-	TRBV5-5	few	TGTGCCAGCAGCTTGGTGGCTAGTAACACCGGGGAGCTGTTTTTT	CASSLVASNTGELFF
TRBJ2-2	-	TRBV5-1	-	TGCGCCAGCAGCTCAGCCGGGACACTAAACACCGGGGAGCTGTTTTTT	CASSSAGTLNTGELFF
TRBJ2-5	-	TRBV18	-	TGTGCCAGCTCATCGGGGGTGGAAGAGACCCAGTACTTC	CASSSGVEETQYF
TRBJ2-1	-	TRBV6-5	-	TGTGCCAGCAGTTACGGATTTGGGACTTACAATGAGCAGTTCTTC	CASSYGFGTYNEQFF
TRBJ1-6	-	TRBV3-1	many	TGTGCCAGCAGCTTCGACGGAAATAATTCACCCCTCCACTTT	CASSFDGNNSPLHF
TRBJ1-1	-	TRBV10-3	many	TGTGCCATTGGGGAGGCCCCTAGCAAAGCTTTCTTT	CAIGEAPSKAFF
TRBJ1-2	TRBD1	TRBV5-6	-	TGTGCCAGCAGCATGACAGGGTTTGGCTACACCTTC	CASSMTGFGYTF
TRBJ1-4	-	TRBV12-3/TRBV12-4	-	TGTGCCAGCAGCCCAGGGTTAAGTTGGGAAAAACTGTTTTTT	CASSPGLSWEKLFF
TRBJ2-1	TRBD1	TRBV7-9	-	TGTGCCAGCAGCACCCGCCCGGGACAGGGGATTCACAATGAGCAGTTCTTC	CASSTRPGQGIHNEQFF
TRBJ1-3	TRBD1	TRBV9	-	TGTGCCAGCAGCGTCACCGGGACAGGGCGCGGAAACACCATATATTTT	CASSVTGTGRGNTIYF
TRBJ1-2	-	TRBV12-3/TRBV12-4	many	TGTGCCAGCCACCAACAGGCTAACTATGGCTACACCTTC	CASHQQANYGYTF
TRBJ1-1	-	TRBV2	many	TGTGCCAGCAGAGTATACGCCCAGGCAACTTTCTTT	CASRVYAQATFF
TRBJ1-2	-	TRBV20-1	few	TGCAGTGCTAGAGAACCGGGCAGTGACTCTGGCTACACCTTC	CSAREPGSDSGYTF
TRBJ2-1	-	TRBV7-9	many	TGTGCCAGCAGCTTGGGATGGGGTCCCGATGAGCAGTTCTTC	CASSLGWGPDEQFF
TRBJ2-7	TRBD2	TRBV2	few	TGTGCCAGCAGTGAAGGCAGCGGGGGGCCCTCCTACGAGCAGTACTTC	CASSEGSGGPSYEQYF
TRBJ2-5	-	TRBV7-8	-	TGTGCCAGCAGCTTAGCAGGCGACCTCCAAGAGACCCAGTACTTC	CASSLAGDLQETQYF
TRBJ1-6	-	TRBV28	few	TGTGCCAGCAGTTTACGTCAGCTAAATTCACCCCTCCACTTT	CASSLRQLNSPLHF
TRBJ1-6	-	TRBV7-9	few	TGTGCCAGCAGCTTAGGCTCCGGGGGTCGGATCCTCCACTTT	CASSLGSGGRILHF
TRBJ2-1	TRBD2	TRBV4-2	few	TGTGCCAGCAGCCCTTTCCGGCATCTAGCGGGGGCCATTAATGAGCAGTTCTTC	CASSPFRHLAGAINEQFF